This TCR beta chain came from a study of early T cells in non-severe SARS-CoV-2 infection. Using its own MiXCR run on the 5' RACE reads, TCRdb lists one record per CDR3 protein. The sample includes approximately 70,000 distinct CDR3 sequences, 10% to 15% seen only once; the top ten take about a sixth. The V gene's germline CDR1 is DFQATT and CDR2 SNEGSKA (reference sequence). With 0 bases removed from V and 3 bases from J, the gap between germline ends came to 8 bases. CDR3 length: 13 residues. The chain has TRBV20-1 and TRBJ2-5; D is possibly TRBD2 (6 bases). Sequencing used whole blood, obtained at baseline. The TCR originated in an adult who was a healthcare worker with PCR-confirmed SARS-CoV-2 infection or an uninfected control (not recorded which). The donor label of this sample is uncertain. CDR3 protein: CSARDWTKETQYF. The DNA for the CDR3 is TGCAGTGCTAGAGATTGGACTAAAGAGACCCAGTACTTC.